These 4 T cell receptor beta chains came from one sample sequenced in a study of cytomegalovirus exposure and HLA in healthy donors. Both 60 Vbeta primers and 13 Jbeta primers went into the PCR. Assay used: immunoSEQ multiplex PCR; TCRdb lists only in-frame clones, some missing. The repertoire holds approximately 160,000 clones, with around 80% as singletons. Sequences were obtained from PBMCs. These receptors originate from a male donor in good health and CMV-seronegative.

The CDR3 DNA follows: TGTGCCAGCAGCGTAGACGGCTACGAGCAGTACTTC. This codes for CASSVDGYEQYF. The chain joins TRBV9 to TRBJ2-7; D not certain. CDR1 SGDLS and CDR2 YYNGEE come from the germline V gene. V lost 0 bases and J 3 bases, leaving 4 bases between the germline ends. The CDR3 covers 12 residues.

V is TRBV13 and J is TRBJ2-7; a weak D match, TRBD2 (5 bases). The CDR3 has 16 amino acids. Per the germline V gene, CDR1 is PRHDT and CDR2 is FYEKMQ (reference sequence). Trimming removed 1 base at V and 6 bases at J, with 19 bases between. The chain's CDR3 is CASSLAVGAGGSEQYF. The CDR3 nucleotides read TGTGCCAGCAGCTTAGCGGTAGGAGCCGGAGGTTCCGAGCAGTACTTC. Together with reference TRBV13 and TRBJ2-7, the CDR3 gives the full variable domain: AAGVIQSPRHLIKEKRETATLKCYPIPRHDTVYWYQQGPGQDPQFLISFYEKMQSDKGSIPDRFSAQQFSDYHSELNMSSLELGDSALYFCASSLAVGAGGSEQYFGPGTRLTVT.

This chain joins TRBV14 and TRBJ2-3; D possibly corresponds to TRBD2 (7 bases). Germline CDR1 and CDR2: SGHDN and FVKESK. V gave up 4 bases and J gave up 8 bases, with 22 bases separating them. The CDR3 length is 16 residues. In DNA form, the CDR3 reads TGTGCCAGCAGCCGCGGGGGCGGGAGCTACGGGGGTACGCAGTATTTT. It codes for CASSRGGGSYGGTQYF.

V and J are TRBV5-1 and TRBJ1-3; 8 nucleotides match TRBD1. Germline CDR1 and CDR2: SGHRS and YFSETQ. Losses at the gene ends were 2 bases for V and 1 base for J; bases not matched to a gene: 2. The CDR3 is 15 residues long. In DNA form, the CDR3 reads TGCGCCAGCAGCTTAAGGACAGGGTCTGGAAACACCATATATTTT. The encoded protein is CASSLRTGSGNTIYF.